The T cell receptor beta chain under discussion was sequenced for a study of blood T cell repertoires in COVID-19. The overall study: Spain, Italy and the United States supplied samples that represented acute and convalescent COVID-19.

The ends lost 4 bases at V and 2 bases at J; junction bases unmatched: 10. The CDR3 loop spans 16 amino acids. The germline gives CDR1 SGHNT, CDR2 YYREEE (reference sequence). Clinical histories supplied by participants themselves formed the basis of cohort assignment. Up to 2 weeks before entering the study, exposed participants had met a COVID-19 case. Only in-frame clones appear in the TCRdb table, and some are missing; sequencing was by immunoSEQ multiplex PCR. This sample carries fewer than 250,000 clones, roughly 84% of them seen once, and the ten largest clones take about 3.3%. The chain has TRBV5-4 and TRBJ2-7; the match to TRBD1 covers 9 bases. The clonotype comes from a woman aged 30 to 39 who had been exposed to COVID-19. The sample was PBMCs or T cells enriched from blood (not recorded which). CDR3 amino acids: CASSTTFGTGTYEQYF. In DNA, the CDR3 is TGTGCCAGCAGCACCACCTTCGGGACAGGGACCTACGAGCAGTACTTC.